The 27 T cell receptor beta chains below were found in one sample sequenced in a study of CD8 T cells in ankylosing spondylitis. Study-level findings and limits: A motif of fewer than ten highly homologous TCR beta variants was seen as apparently characteristic of ankylosing spondylitis blood.

These TCRs are of unknown antigen specificity. TCRdb reprocessed the 5' RACE reads with MiXCR, giving one entry per CDR3 protein. The sample consists of more than 650,000 distinct CDR3 sequences, 12% of them appearing once. The material sequenced was blood, either unsorted or a sorted T cell fraction (not recorded which). Receptors originate from a male donor with ankylosing spondylitis.

The rearrangement links TRBV20-1 to TRBJ2-1; D unresolved. CDR3 length: 11 residues. CDR1 is DFQATT and CDR2 is SNEGSKA in the germline V gene (reference sequence). V lost 3 bases and J 7 bases, leaving 7 bases between the germline ends. The CDR3 coding sequence is TGCAGTGCTAGTACCGCGAATGAGCAGTTCTTC. Translating gives CSASTANEQFF.

Ten or more counts support this clonotype. This chain joins TRBV5-5 and TRBJ1-3; D remains unclear. Germline V gene sequence: CDR1 SGHKS, CDR2 YYEKEE (reference sequence). This CDR3 region has 16 residues. The ends were cut back, 4 bases at V and 4 bases at J, with 18 bases in the middle. The CDR3 here is CASSPGLPAGGNTIYF. CDR3 DNA: TGTGCCAGCAGCCCAGGTCTGCCGGCGGGAGGAAACACCATATATTTT.

This clonotype occurred a few times. This chain joins TRBV29-1 and TRBJ2-7, with TRBD2 identical over 12 bases. This CDR3 spans 14 amino acids. J was trimmed by 5 bases and V by 7 bases; bases with no gene match: 9. CDR1 is SQVTM, CDR2 ANQGSEA, per germline. CDR3 region: CSAWTSGKKDEQYF. The CDR3 coding sequence is TGCAGCGCCTGGACTAGCGGGAAAAAGGACGAGCAGTACTTC.

In its sample, this clonotype was seen a few times. V and J are TRBV25-1 and TRBJ1-5; no reliable D call. CDR3 size: 14 residues. V was pared by 4 bases and J by 0 bases, with 7 bases between. CDR1 is MGHDK and CDR2 is SYGVNS in the germline V gene. This CDR3 reads CASSGLLSNQPQHF. The CDR3 coding sequence is TGTGCCAGCAGTGGCCTTCTTAGCAATCAGCCCCAGCATTTT.

This clonotype was detected ten times or more. The rearrangement uses TRBV20-1 and TRBJ2-3; the match to TRBD2 covers 8 bases. V trimming: 6 bases; J trimming: 2 bases; junction bases outside the gene matches: 4. This CDR3 is 13 amino acids long. Germline V gene lookup returns CDR1 DFQATT and CDR2 SNEGSKA (reference sequence). The CDR3, as DNA: TGCAGTGCGACTAGCGCCTACACAGATACGCAGTATTTT. It specifies CSATSAYTDTQYF.

This clonotype was detected many times. Relative to the germline gene, one junction end is altered; a read error may explain this. The gene calls are TRBV6-1 and TRBJ1-5; no definite D call. There are 14 residues in the CDR3. Germline-derived CDR1 and CDR2 are MNHNS and SASEGT. The CDR3 is CASRERVTNQPQHF. CDR3 in DNA: TGTGCCAGCCGTGAGCGGGTTACTAATCAGCCCCAGCATTTT.

This clonotype appeared a few times. The rearrangement uses TRBV5-1 and TRBJ2-1, with 9 positions matching TRBD2. Germline assignment: CDR1 SGHRS and CDR2 YFSETQ. Trimming took 0 bases from V and 4 from J; bases not matched to a gene: 14. The CDR3 spans 19 residues. CDR3 sequence (DNA): TGCGCCAGCAGCTTGGTTGCGGTTTTGTCTAGCGGGACTTACAATGAGCAGTTCTTC. Translating gives CASSLVAVLSSGTYNEQFF.

This clonotype has a count of ten or more. The V call is TRBV7-2, the J call TRBJ1-5; TRBD1 aligns across 7 bases. The CDR3 is made up of 14 amino acids. The trim removed 4 bases at V and 5 bases at J, leaving 5 bases unmatched. Germline V CDR1 and CDR2: SGHTA, FQGNSA. DNA of the CDR3: TGTGCCAGCAGCTCGGGACAGTTCTATCAGCCCCAGCATTTT. Encoded protein: CASSSGQFYQPQHF.

V gene TRBV6-5 combines with J gene TRBJ1-6, with 8 bases identical to TRBD1. The CDR3 extends over 16 amino acids. V gave up 0 bases and J gave up 8 bases; unmatched junction bases: 6. Germline V CDR1 and CDR2: MNHEY, SVGAGI. The CDR3: CASSYSTGTGDSPLHF. The DNA for the CDR3 is TGTGCCAGCAGTTACTCTACCGGGACAGGTGATTCACCCCTCCACTTT.

This clonotype was observed a few times. The chain carries TRBV5-1 and TRBJ1-6; D remains ambiguous. V was pared by 1 base and J by 7 bases, with 21 bases between. Germline loops: CDR1 SGHRS, CDR2 YFSETQ. The CDR3 runs 18 residues. CDR3 sequence (DNA): TGCGCCAGCAGCTTGACGCCCGGCAGTAAGAAGCTAAATTCACCCCTCCACTTT. Residues: CASSLTPGSKKLNSPLHF.

This clonotype was observed a handful of times. This rearrangement joins TRBV7-2 to TRBJ2-3; 13 bases are a match to TRBD2. J lost 8 bases, V lost 4 bases, and 9 bases had no gene match. The CDR3 loop spans 16 amino acids. Looked up from germline, CDR1 is SGHTA and CDR2 is FQGNSA. As DNA, the CDR3 is TGTGCCAGCAGCTCCCCGGGACTAGCGGGGCGGGGTACGCAGTATTTT. Protein product: CASSSPGLAGRGTQYF.

This clonotype was picked up many times. This chain joins TRBV29-1 and TRBJ1-6, with D uncertain. CDR3 length equals 13 residues. V lost 6 bases, J lost 14 bases, and 20 bases lay in between. Looked up from germline, CDR1 is SQVTM and CDR2 is ANQGSEA. CDR3 sequence reads: CSVKDRPEMALHF. The CDR3 DNA is TGCAGCGTCAAGGACCGTCCCGAGATGGCCCTCCACTTT.

This clonotype appeared a few times. The rearrangement joins TRBV27 to TRBJ2-1; 13 bases map to TRBD2. The CDR3 extends over 16 amino acids. Trimming at V came to 5 bases and at J to 9 bases, leaving 10 bases not matched to a gene. Germline V CDR1 and CDR2: MNHEY, SMNVEV (reference sequence). CDR3: CASSIGLAGERGEQFF. The CDR3 region has the DNA TGTGCCAGCAGTATCGGACTAGCGGGGGAGCGGGGTGAGCAGTTCTTC.

There are a few counts of this clonotype. The chain combines TRBV20-1 with TRBJ2-2; TRBD2 might be the D (5 bases). This CDR3 comprises 17 residues. The ends were cut back, 5 bases at V and 2 bases at J, with 21 bases in the middle. Germline V CDR1 and CDR2: DFQATT, SNEGSKA (reference sequence). CDR3 sequence: CSAPQGGTLPNTGELFF. CDR3 DNA sequence: TGCAGTGCTCCTCAAGGAGGCACACTCCCCAACACCGGGGAGCTGTTTTTT.

This sequence joins TRBV10-3 and TRBJ1-1; D is unclear. Germline CDR1 ENHRY, CDR2 SYGVKD. CDR3 length: 12 amino acids. V was clipped by 6 bases and J by 3 bases, with 8 bases between them. The chain's CDR3 is CAIRDGYTEAFF. As DNA, the CDR3 is TGTGCCATCAGGGACGGGTACACTGAAGCTTTCTTT.

The gene calls are TRBV7-2 and TRBJ2-4, with TRBD1 matching 7 bases. This CDR3 region has 14 residues. The J segment lost 8 bases and the V segment lost 5 bases, leaving 9 bases of the junction unmatched. The germline V gene encodes CDR1 SGHTA and CDR2 FQGNSA. The CDR3 sequence is CASSQDRVRDIQYF. As DNA, the CDR3 is TGTGCCAGCAGCCAAGACAGGGTGAGGGACATTCAGTACTTC. The full variable domain, rest sourced from reference TRBV7-2 and TRBJ2-4, is GAGVSQSPSNKVTEKGKDVELRCDPISGHTALYWYRQSLGQGLEFLIYFQGNSAPDKSGLPSDRFSAERTGGSVSTLTIQRTQQEDSAVYLCASSQDRVRDIQYFGAGTRLSVL.

The gene calls are TRBV7-6 and TRBJ2-7; TRBD1 is a possible D gene (5 bases). CDR1 and CDR2 (germline): SGHVS, FNYEAQ. The CDR3 length is 15 residues. V lost 1 base to trimming and J lost 4 bases, with 14 bases between them. In DNA, the CDR3 is TGTGCCAGCAGCTTAGGTTCAAGGGGCTGGTACGAGCAGTACTTC. Translation gives CASSLGSRGWYEQYF.

This clonotype was picked up many times. The chain has TRBV5-1 and TRBJ1-2; possibly TRBD1 for D (5 bases). The CDR3 sequence is 14 residues long. Germline V CDR1 and CDR2: SGHRS, YFSETQ. Trimming shortened V by 3 bases and J by 2 bases, and 11 bases separated the two germline ends. CDR3 sequence: CASSSDRGNYGYTF. The CDR3 DNA is TGCGCCAGCAGCTCCGACAGAGGGAACTATGGCTACACCTTC.

V usage is TRBV20-1 and J usage is TRBJ1-1; maybe TRBD1 (5 bases). This CDR3 has 10 amino acids. Trimming shortened V by 6 bases and J by 6 bases, and 8 bases separated the two germline ends. Germline V lookup: CDR1 DFQATT, CDR2 SNEGSKA (reference sequence). The CDR3 loop is CSAKTAEAFF. CDR3 bases: TGCAGTGCCAAGACAGCTGAAGCTTTCTTT.

This clonotype was counted between two and nine times. As DNA, the CDR3 is TGCAGTGCTAGGTGGAGGGGGCGAACAGATACGCAGTATTTT. Encoded protein: CSARWRGRTDTQYF. The rearrangement links TRBV20-1 to TRBJ2-3, with D tentatively TRBD1 (7 bases). The CDR3 extends over 14 amino acids. CDR1 DFQATT and CDR2 SNEGSKA come from the germline V gene (reference sequence). The V and J ends lost 3 bases and 3 bases respectively, with 13 bases between them.

The chain is built from TRBV20-1 and TRBJ2-2; tentative D call: TRBD2 (5 bases). V dropped 1 base and J dropped 6 bases, with 9 bases sitting between them. Germline V lookup: CDR1 DFQATT, CDR2 SNEGSKA (reference sequence). This CDR3 comprises 13 residues. The CDR3 bases are TGCAGTGCTAGAGTTGAGGGAGCCGGGGAGCTGTTTTTT. Protein sequence: CSARVEGAGELFF.

The rearrangement uses TRBV10-3 and TRBJ2-7; 10 nucleotides line up with TRBD2. The germline CDR1 and CDR2 sequences are ENHRY and SYGVKD. V shed 6 bases, J shed 4 bases, and the junction held 9 bases outside the gene matches. The CDR3 totals 15 residues. CDR3 bases: TGTGCCATCAGGAGTGAGCGGGAGGGCCGGTACGAGCAGTACTTC. It is translated as CAIRSEREGRYEQYF.

This clonotype was seen only a few times. Here the CDR3 DNA reads TGCAGCGTTGGAGGTCTAGTAGGAGTCAATGAAAAACTGTTTTTT. Its protein is CSVGGLVGVNEKLFF. V usage is TRBV29-1 and J usage is TRBJ1-4, with D unclear. Trimming took off 4 bases at V and 5 bases at J, with 17 bases between the two ends. The germline V gene has CDR1 SQVTM and CDR2 ANQGSEA. This CDR3 is built from 15 residues.

This clonotype was seen a handful of times. The V call is TRBV6-2 or TRBV6-3, the J call TRBJ2-2, with D perhaps matching TRBD2 (7 bases). Germline V lookup: CDR1 MNHEY, CDR2 SVGEGT. The CDR3 covers 14 residues. The germline V and J ends were trimmed by 7 bases and 6 bases, with 15 bases remaining between them. CDR3 sequence reads: CASTQGLAAGELFF. CDR3 DNA: TGTGCCAGCACCCAGGGGCTAGCGGCCGGGGAGCTGTTTTTT.

The chain uses TRBV7-2 and TRBJ2-2; 7 bases line up with TRBD2. V lost 5 bases, J lost 9 bases, and 6 bases stayed unmatched. Germline V gene sequence: CDR1 SGHTA, CDR2 FQGNSA. The CDR3 has 13 amino acids. This CDR3 is CASSAAGTRELFF. CDR3 in DNA: TGTGCCAGCAGCGCAGCCGGGACTAGGGAGCTGTTTTTT. Combining the CDR3 with reference TRBV7-2 and TRBJ2-2 gives the whole variable domain GAGVSQSPSNKVTEKGKDVELRCDPISGHTALYWYRQSLGQGLEFLIYFQGNSAPDKSGLPSDRFSAERTGGSVSTLTIQRTQQEDSAVYLCASSAAGTRELFFGEGSRLTVL.

This clonotype was seen ten or more times. The J gene is TRBJ1-2, the V gene TRBV7-9; D ambiguous. The V end was cut by 1 base, the J end by 1 base, with 7 bases between. The CDR3 has 14 amino acids. Per the germline V gene, CDR1 is SEHNR and CDR2 is FQNEAQ (reference sequence). As DNA, the CDR3 is TGTGCCAGCAGCTTAGGAAGTTTTAACTATGGCTACACCTTC. Residues: CASSLGSFNYGYTF.

This chain links TRBV10-2 with TRBJ2-2; 10 bases are a match to TRBD2. Unmatched junction bases numbered 6, after V lost 6 bases and J lost 5 bases. This CDR3 has 15 amino acids. Germline V lookup: CDR1 WSHSY, CDR2 SAAADI. CDR3 DNA: TGCGCCAGCAGGCTAGCGGGAGTGGAGACCGGGGAGCTGTTTTTT. Its translation is CASRLAGVETGELFF.